The text below deals with one TCR beta chain. The antigen remains unidentified. The same CDR3 can be traced to other DNA sequences in this sample. This sample is part of a study of shared clonotypes between healthy human individuals. Study conclusions and caveats: Generation of non-shared clonotypes was less probable than generation of clonotypes shared by all four donors. Memory subsets had estimated richness that was generally smaller than that of naive subsets. The study found about 4.6% of naive CD4 clonotypes shared across a handful of donors.

Assay execution took place at the deep level. The protocol was immunoSEQ multiplex PCR, while the TCRdb copy is restricted to in-frame clones and leaves out a portion. The sample lists 630,000 or so clones; 95% to 98% were seen once. Per the germline V gene, CDR1 is SEHNR and CDR2 is FQNEAQ (reference sequence). The CDR3 has 13 residues. The V end was cut by 3 bases, the J end by 2 bases, with 8 bases between. CD45RO-negative, CCR7-positively selected cells formed the naive CD8 fraction, excluding terminally differentiated effector memory CD45RA+ cells. The rearrangement links TRBV7-9 to TRBJ2-7; D tentatively reads TRBD1 or TRBD2 (5 bases each). Material: naive CD8+ T cells sorted from blood. The receptor comes from a man in his thirties or forties in good health. The CDR3 sequence is CASSLRGAYEQYF. CDR3 nucleotides: TGTGCCAGCAGCTTGAGGGGAGCCTACGAGCAGTACTTC.